These T cell receptor beta chains were read from a single sample in a study of long-term antiretroviral therapy in people with HIV. The assay was immunoSEQ multiplex PCR, and TCRdb's table has in-frame clones only and misses some. The sample holds roughly 30,000 clones, 85% to 95% seen once. The sequences come from unsorted PBMCs, collected around 6.5 years after starting antiretroviral therapy. Receptor source: a woman aged 40 to 50 with HIV. Both conserved end residues are part of each CDR3. D genes are given only for firm matches. A row's size may be missing; if present it is once, few, many or a size class.

v_call	j_call	d_call	clone_size	cdr3_nt	cdr3_aa
TRBV4-1	TRBJ2-7	TRBD1	.	TGCGCCAGCAGCCAAGGCCTTCACGCGGGGGACAGGGTCTACGAGCAGTACTTC	CASSQGLHAGDRVYEQYF
TRBV27	TRBJ1-2	.	.	TGTGCCAGCAGGTCATTAGGAGATAACTATGGCTACACCTTC	CASRSLGDNYGYTF
TRBV6-1	TRBJ1-1	.	.	TGTGCCAGCACCGAGACGCGGAACACTGAAGCTTTCTTT	CASTETRNTEAFF
TRBV6-5	TRBJ1-2	.	.	TGTGCCAGCAGTTATGGCGCAGGGGATGGGGGCTACACCTTC	CASSYGAGDGGYTF
TRBV9	TRBJ2-5	TRBD2	.	TGTGCCAGCAGCGGACTAGCTAAAGAGACCCAGTACTTC	CASSGLAKETQYF
TRBV19	TRBJ1-1	.	once	TGTGCCAGTTCAATCAATACAGGGACCCCGGATAAAGGGTTC	CASSINTGTPDKGF
TRBV30	TRBJ1-2	TRBD1	.	TGTGCCTGGGCGAGGGAGGGGGCGGATGGCTACACCTTC	CAWAREGADGYTF
TRBV7-8	TRBJ1-4	.	.	TGTGCCAGCAGCCCGACCGGGGGCGGTGAAAAACTGTTTTTT	CASSPTGGGEKLFF
TRBV9	TRBJ2-7	.	.	TGTGCCAGCAGCGTAGGTCAGGGTACCTACGAGCAGTACTTC	CASSVGQGTYEQYF
TRBV6-1	TRBJ1-4	.	.	TGTGCCAGCAGCCCGACAGACTCTAATGAAAAACTGTTTTTT	CASSPTDSNEKLFF
TRBV7-2	TRBJ2-1	TRBD2	.	TGTGCCAGCAGCAGGACTAGCGGCTTTTTTGAGCAGTTCTTC	CASSRTSGFFEQFF
TRBV19	TRBJ1-1	.	.	TGTGCCAGTATTGCGCGAGGGGCAGATATGAGCGGCACTGAAGCTTTCTTT	CASIARGADMSGTEAFF
TRBV6-1	TRBJ2-1	.	.	TGTGCCAGCAGTTTCCGGGATTTGGGCAATGAGCAGTTCTTC	CASSFRDLGNEQFF
TRBV10-3	TRBJ1-2	.	.	TGTGCCATCAGGGGTCTCGGGGGAAATGGCTACACCTTC	CAIRGLGGNGYTF
TRBV18	TRBJ2-5	TRBD2	.	TGTGCCAGCTCACCGACTAGCGGGGGGGCCGTCGGAGAGACCCAGTACTTC	CASSPTSGGAVGETQYF
TRBV4-3	TRBJ2-3	.	.	TGCGCCAGCAGCCTAGCAATGGCAGATACGCAGTATTTT	CASSLAMADTQYF
TRBV19	TRBJ1-1	.	.	TGTGCCAGTAGTATACTGCCCCGATGGACGGGAACTGAAGCTTTCTTT	CASSILPRWTGTEAFF
TRBV6-5	TRBJ1-2	.	.	TGTGCCAGCAGTTACTCGATAGTGAAGGGTATCGACTACACCTTC	CASSYSIVKGIDYTF
TRBV7-2	TRBJ2-5	TRBD2	.	TGTGCCAGCAGCCTAATGAGCGGGGGGGCAGAGACCCAGTACTTC	CASSLMSGGAETQYF
TRBV4-1	TRBJ1-1	TRBD1	.	TGCGCCAGCAGCCAAGGACCCACAGGGGTCACGAACACTGAAGCTTTCTTT	CASSQGPTGVTNTEAFF
TRBV2	TRBJ2-3	.	.	TGTGCCAGCAGTGAAGGAGGACAGAGTTATGGTACGCAGTATTTT	CASSEGGQSYGTQYF
TRBV11-1	TRBJ1-2	.	once	TGTGCCAGCTCTTTGGGGTCTTTGTTGGATGGCTACACCTTC	CASSLGSLLDGYTF
TRBV6-1	TRBJ2-1	.	.	TGTGCCAGCAGCGCGTTTGGTTCAGGGATCAATGAGCAGTTCTTC	CASSAFGSGINEQFF
TRBV19	TRBJ2-7	TRBD1	.	TGTGCCAGTAGTGACAGGGGCTACGAGCAGTACTTC	CASSDRGYEQYF
TRBV7-2	TRBJ1-2	.	.	TGTGCCAGCAGCTTAAGCCGATCGGATGGCTACACCTTC	CASSLSRSDGYTF
TRBV18	TRBJ2-3	TRBD2	.	TGTGCCAGCTCACCATTCCCTAGCGGGTTAGATACGCAGTATTTT	CASSPFPSGLDTQYF
TRBV25-1	TRBJ2-6	TRBD1	.	TGTGCCACCTCAGGGGGTGGGGCCAACGTCCTGACTTTC	CATSGGGANVLTF
TRBV7-2	TRBJ2-7	TRBD1	.	TGTGCCAGCAGCGTCGGACAGGGTGGTTACGAGCAGTACTTC	CASSVGQGGYEQYF
TRBV5-4	TRBJ2-2	.	.	TGTGCCAGCAGCTTACCGGGACCAGGGTCACCCGGGGAGCTGTTTTTT	CASSLPGPGSPGELFF
TRBV6-6	TRBJ2-1	.	.	TGTGCCAGCAGGCAGAGAGGAGGGCCTGGGGATGAGCAGTTCTTC	CASRQRGGPGDEQFF
TRBV2	TRBJ1-6	.	.	TGTGCCAGCAGTGACTCGTACTCCTATAATTCACCCCTCCACTTT	CASSDSYSYNSPLHF
TRBV29-1	TRBJ2-5	TRBD1	.	TGCAGCGTCTACGGACAGGGGGTAGAGACCCAGTACTTC	CSVYGQGVETQYF
TRBV6-6	TRBJ1-4	TRBD1	.	TGTGCCAGCAGTTACCTCGGGCAGGGGGCGGAAAAACTGTTTTTT	CASSYLGQGAEKLFF
TRBV5-6	TRBJ2-3	TRBD1	.	TGTGCCAGCAGCTTGAGGACAGGGGTTAGCACAGATACGCAGTATTTT	CASSLRTGVSTDTQYF
TRBV11-2	TRBJ2-4	.	.	TGTGCCAGCAGCCCCGGACAGTACAAAAACATTCAGTACTTC	CASSPGQYKNIQYF
TRBV7-9	TRBJ2-3	.	.	TGTGCCATCCGTCCCGGGGGAGCGGATACGCAGTATTTT	CAIRPGGADTQYF
TRBV5-4	TRBJ2-5	.	once	TGTGCCAGCAGCGAGGGACTTAAGGCCCAAGAGACCCAGTACTTC	CASSEGLKAQETQYF
TRBV20-1	TRBJ2-5	.	once	TGCAGTGCATTCCGTTTGGAGACCCAGTACTTC	CSAFRLETQYF
TRBV5-8	TRBJ2-3	.	.	TGTGCCAGCAGGGCCTTAGATACGCAGTATTTT	CASRALDTQYF
TRBV27	TRBJ1-1	.	.	TGTGCCAGCAGTTCTGAGGGGTACCGGGGCACTGAAGCTTTCTTT	CASSSEGYRGTEAFF
TRBV4-1	TRBJ1-1	.	.	TGCGCCAGCAGCCAAGAAATCGGGGAAGCTTTCTTT	CASSQEIGEAFF
TRBV10-3	TRBJ1-4	.	.	TGTGCCATCAGCACCGGGACATTGGGTGAAAAACTGTTTTTT	CAISTGTLGEKLFF
TRBV9	TRBJ2-5	TRBD2	few	TGTGCCAGCAGCGTCACTTGGACTAGCGGGGCTCAAGAGACCCAGTACTTC	CASSVTWTSGAQETQYF
TRBV30	TRBJ1-4	.	.	TGTGCCTGGAGTATGGGAGCAACTAATGAAAAACTGTTTTTT	CAWSMGATNEKLFF
TRBV27	TRBJ2-7	.	few	TGTGCCAGCAGTTTGGCTCTCGGCTCCTACGAGCAGTACTTC	CASSLALGSYEQYF